Below are 5 T cell receptor beta chains sequenced from a single sample in a study of blood T cell repertoires in COVID-19. The table came from immunoSEQ multiplex PCR; TCRdb's copy has only in-frame clones and leaves some out. Here the sample spans about 150,000 clones, 82% being singletons. Source material: peripheral blood. These receptors all come from an elderly woman with active or convalescent COVID-19.

The chain combines TRBV7-3 with TRBJ2-1; 7 nucleotides match TRBD1. From germline, CDR1 is SGHTA and CDR2 FQGTGA. Losses at the gene ends were 2 bases for V and 6 bases for J; bases not matched to a gene: 4. The CDR3 has 14 residues. The CDR3 nucleotides are TGTGCCAGCAGCTTAGACAGGGTGCCCAATGAGCAGTTCTTC. Amino acids: CASSLDRVPNEQFF.

The gene calls are TRBV11-2 and TRBJ1-4; unclear D gene. CDR3 length: 15 amino acids. The V gene's germline CDR1 is SGHAT and CDR2 FQNNGV. V lost 0 bases, J lost 4 bases, and 9 bases lay in between. CDR3 residues: CASSLEGRGNEKLFF. The CDR3 DNA follows: TGTGCCAGCAGCTTAGAAGGGAGAGGTAATGAAAAACTGTTTTTT.

The V gene is TRBV5-4, the J gene TRBJ1-2; 9 bases match TRBD1. Germline values: CDR1 SGHNT, CDR2 YYREEE (reference sequence). CDR3 size: 15 residues. The junction had 10 bases not matched to a gene; V was cut back by 4 bases and J by 6 bases. CDR3 region: CASSGHRGLGDGYTF. CDR3 bases: TGTGCCAGCAGCGGTCACAGGGGGCTTGGAGATGGCTACACCTTC.

Ten or more counts support this clone. The chain combines TRBV27 with TRBJ1-5, with D tentatively TRBD1 (6 bases). This CDR3 contains 16 residues. The germline CDR1 and CDR2 sequences are MNHEY and SMNVEV (reference sequence). V lost 5 bases, J lost 4 bases, and 18 bases lay in between. CDR3 loop: CASSTGTSAGNQPQHF. As DNA, the CDR3 is TGTGCCAGCAGTACCGGGACATCGGCAGGGAATCAGCCCCAGCATTTT.

This rearrangement joins TRBV28 to TRBJ1-2; D not resolved. V dropped 6 bases and J dropped 5 bases, with 16 bases sitting between them. Germline-derived CDR1 and CDR2 are MDHEN and SYDVKM. CDR3 length equals 14 residues. The CDR3 coding sequence is TGTGCCAGCAGGGCGGAGCTAAGTGGGTATGGCTACACCTTC. As protein: CASRAELSGYGYTF.